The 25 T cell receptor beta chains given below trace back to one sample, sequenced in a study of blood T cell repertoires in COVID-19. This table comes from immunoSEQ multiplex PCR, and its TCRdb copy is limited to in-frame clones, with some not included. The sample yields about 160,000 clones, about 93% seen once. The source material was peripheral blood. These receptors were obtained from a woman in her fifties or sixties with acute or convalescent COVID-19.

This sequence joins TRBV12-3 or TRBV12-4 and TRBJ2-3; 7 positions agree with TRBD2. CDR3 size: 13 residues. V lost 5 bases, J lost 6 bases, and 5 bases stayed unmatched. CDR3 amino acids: CASSIPLADTQYF. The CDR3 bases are TGTGCCAGCAGTATCCCACTAGCGGATACGCAGTATTTT.

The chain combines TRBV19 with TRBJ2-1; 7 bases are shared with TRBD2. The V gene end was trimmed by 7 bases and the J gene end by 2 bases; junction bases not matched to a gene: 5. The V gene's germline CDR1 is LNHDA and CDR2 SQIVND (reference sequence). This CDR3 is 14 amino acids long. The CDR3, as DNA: TGTGCCAGTACGGCGGGAGTAACCTACAATGAGCAGTTCTTC. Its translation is CASTAGVTYNEQFF.

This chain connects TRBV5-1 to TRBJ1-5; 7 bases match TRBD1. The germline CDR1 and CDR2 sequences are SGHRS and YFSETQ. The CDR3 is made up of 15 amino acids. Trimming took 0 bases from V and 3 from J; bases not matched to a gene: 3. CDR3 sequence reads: CASSLDGQVNQPQHF. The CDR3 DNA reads TGCGCCAGCAGCTTGGACGGACAGGTCAATCAGCCCCAGCATTTT. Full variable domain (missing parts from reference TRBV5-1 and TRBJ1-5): KAGVTQTPRYLIKTRGQQVTLSCSPISGHRSVSWYQQTPGQGLQFLFEYFSETQRNKGNFPGRFSGRQFSNSRSEMNVSTLELGDSALYLCASSLDGQVNQPQHFGDGTRLSIL.

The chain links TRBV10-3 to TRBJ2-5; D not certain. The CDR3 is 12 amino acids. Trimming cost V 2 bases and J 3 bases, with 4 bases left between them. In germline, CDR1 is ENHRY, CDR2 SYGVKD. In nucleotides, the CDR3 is TGTGCCATCAGTGAGACAGAAGAGACCCAGTACTTC. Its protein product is CAISETEETQYF.

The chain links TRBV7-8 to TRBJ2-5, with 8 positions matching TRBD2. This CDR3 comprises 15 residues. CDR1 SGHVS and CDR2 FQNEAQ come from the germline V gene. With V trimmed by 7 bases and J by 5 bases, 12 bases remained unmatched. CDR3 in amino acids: CASMLTLAGFETQYF. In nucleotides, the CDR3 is TGTGCCAGCATGCTTACCCTAGCGGGCTTTGAGACCCAGTACTTC.

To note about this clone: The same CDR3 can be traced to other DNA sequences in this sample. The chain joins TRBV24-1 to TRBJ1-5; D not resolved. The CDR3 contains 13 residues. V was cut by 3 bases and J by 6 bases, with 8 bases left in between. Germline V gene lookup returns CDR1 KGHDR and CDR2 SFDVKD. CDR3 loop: CATSDRTAQPQHF. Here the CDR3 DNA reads TGTGCCACCAGTGATCGAACAGCTCAGCCCCAGCATTTT.

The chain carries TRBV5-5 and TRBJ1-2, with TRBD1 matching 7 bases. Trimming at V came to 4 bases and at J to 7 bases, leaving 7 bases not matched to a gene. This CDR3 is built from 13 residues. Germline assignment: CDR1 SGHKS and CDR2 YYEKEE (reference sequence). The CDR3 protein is CASSPRQGLGYTF. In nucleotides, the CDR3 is TGTGCCAGCAGCCCCAGACAGGGTCTTGGCTACACCTTC.

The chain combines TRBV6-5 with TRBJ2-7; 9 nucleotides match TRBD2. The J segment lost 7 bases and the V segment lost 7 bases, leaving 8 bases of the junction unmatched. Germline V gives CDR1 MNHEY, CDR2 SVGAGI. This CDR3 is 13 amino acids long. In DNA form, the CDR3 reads TGTGCCAGCACCTCTCTAGCGGGGCGGGAGCAGTACTTC. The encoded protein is CASTSLAGREQYF.

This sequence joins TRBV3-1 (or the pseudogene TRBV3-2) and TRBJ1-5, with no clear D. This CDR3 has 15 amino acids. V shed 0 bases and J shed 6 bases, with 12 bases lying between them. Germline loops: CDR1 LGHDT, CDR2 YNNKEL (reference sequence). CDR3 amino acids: CASSQEGGLGQPQHF. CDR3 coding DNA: TGTGCCAGCAGCCAAGAAGGCGGGCTGGGTCAGCCCCAGCATTTT.

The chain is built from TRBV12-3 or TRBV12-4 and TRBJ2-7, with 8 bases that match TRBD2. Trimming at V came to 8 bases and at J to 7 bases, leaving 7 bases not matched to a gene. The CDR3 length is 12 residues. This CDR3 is CASRGGRYEQYF. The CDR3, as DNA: TGTGCCAGCCGGGGGGGGCGGTATGAGCAGTACTTC.

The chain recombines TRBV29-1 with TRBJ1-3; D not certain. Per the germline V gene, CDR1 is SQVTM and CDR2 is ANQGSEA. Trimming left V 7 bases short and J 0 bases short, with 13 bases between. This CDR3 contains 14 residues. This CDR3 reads CSASGRYSGNTIYF. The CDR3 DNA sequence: TGCAGCGCTTCCGGCAGGTACTCTGGAAACACCATATATTTT. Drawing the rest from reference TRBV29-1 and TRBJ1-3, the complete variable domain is SAVISQKPSRDICQRGTSLTIQCQVDSQVTMMFWYRQQPGQSLTLIATANQGSEATYESGFVIDKFPISRPNLTFSTLTVSNMSPEDSSIYLCSASGRYSGNTIYFGEGSWLTVV.

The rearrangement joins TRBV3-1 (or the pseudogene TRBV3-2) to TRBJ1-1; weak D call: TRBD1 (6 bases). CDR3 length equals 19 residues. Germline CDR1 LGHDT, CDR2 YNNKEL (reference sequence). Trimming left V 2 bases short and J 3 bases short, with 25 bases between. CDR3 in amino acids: CASSQSSSGGGVWYTEAFF. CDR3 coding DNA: TGTGCCAGCAGCCAATCTAGTTCGGGGGGCGGAGTCTGGTACACTGAAGCTTTCTTT.

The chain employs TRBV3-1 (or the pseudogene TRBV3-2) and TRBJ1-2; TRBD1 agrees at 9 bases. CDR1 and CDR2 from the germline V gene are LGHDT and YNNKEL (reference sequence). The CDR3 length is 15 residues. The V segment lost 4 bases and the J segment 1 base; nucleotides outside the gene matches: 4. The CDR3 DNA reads TGTGCCAGCAGCCCGGGACAGGGACTTAACTATGGCTACACCTTC. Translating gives CASSPGQGLNYGYTF.

Written as DNA, the CDR3 is TGTGCCAGCAGCCCCGGGACAGGGGTGGTAGATACGCAGTATTTT. Translated, it gives CASSPGTGVVDTQYF. This rearrangement joins TRBV7-3 to TRBJ2-3, with 10 bases matching TRBD1. The CDR3 loop spans 15 amino acids. The V and J ends lost 5 bases and 5 bases, in that order; junction bases with no gene match: 7. The V gene's germline CDR1 is SGHTA and CDR2 FQGTGA.

The DNA for the CDR3 is TGCGCCAGCAGCCAAGCGGTAGCGGGAGAAAACGAGCAGTACTTC. Translation: CASSQAVAGENEQYF. The J gene is TRBJ2-7, the V gene TRBV4-3; the match to TRBD2 covers 9 bases. The J segment lost 5 bases and the V segment lost 1 base, leaving 6 bases of the junction unmatched. The CDR3 contains 15 residues. Germline values: CDR1 LGHNA, CDR2 YSLEER.

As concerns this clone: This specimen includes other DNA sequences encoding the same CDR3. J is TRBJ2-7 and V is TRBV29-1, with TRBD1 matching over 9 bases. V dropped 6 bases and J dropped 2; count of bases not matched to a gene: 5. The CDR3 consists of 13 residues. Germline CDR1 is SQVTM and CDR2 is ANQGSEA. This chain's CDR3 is CSVEGTGPYEQYF. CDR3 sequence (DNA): TGCAGCGTCGAGGGGACAGGGCCCTACGAGCAGTACTTC.

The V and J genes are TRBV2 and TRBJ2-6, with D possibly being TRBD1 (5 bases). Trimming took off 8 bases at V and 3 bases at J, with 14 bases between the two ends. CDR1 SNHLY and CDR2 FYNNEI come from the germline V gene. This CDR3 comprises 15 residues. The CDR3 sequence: CASRVQGYGANVLTF. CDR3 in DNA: TGTGCCAGCCGGGTCCAGGGTTATGGGGCCAACGTCCTGACTTTC.

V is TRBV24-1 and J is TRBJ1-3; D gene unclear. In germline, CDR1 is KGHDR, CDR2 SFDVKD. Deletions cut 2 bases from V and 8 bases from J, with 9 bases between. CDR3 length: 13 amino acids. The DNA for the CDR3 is TGTGCCACCAGTGATTCATACCGGGACACCATATATTTT. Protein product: CATSDSYRDTIYF.

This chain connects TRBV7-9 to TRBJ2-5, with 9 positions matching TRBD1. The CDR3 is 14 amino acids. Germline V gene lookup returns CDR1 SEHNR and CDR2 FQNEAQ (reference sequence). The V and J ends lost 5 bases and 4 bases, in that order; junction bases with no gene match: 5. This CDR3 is CASSTGQGRETQYF. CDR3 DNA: TGTGCCAGCAGCACTGGACAGGGGCGAGAGACCCAGTACTTC.

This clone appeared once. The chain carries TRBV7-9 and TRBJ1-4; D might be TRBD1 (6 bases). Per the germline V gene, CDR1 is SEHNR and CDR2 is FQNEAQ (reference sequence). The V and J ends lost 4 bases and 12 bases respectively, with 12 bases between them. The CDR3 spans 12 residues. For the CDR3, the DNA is TGTGCCAGCAGCTACACAGGGTCGGAACTGTTTTTT. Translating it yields CASSYTGSELFF.

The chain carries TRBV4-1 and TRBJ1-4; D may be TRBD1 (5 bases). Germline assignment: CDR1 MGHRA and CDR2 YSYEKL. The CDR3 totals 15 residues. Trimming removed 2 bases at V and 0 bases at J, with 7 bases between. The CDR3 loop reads CASSQLQATNEKLFF. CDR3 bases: TGCGCCAGCAGCCAATTACAGGCAACTAATGAAAAACTGTTTTTT.

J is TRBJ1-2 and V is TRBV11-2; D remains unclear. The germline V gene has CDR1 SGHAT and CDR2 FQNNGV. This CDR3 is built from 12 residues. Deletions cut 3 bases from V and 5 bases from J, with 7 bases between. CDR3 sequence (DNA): TGTGCCAGCAGCTTGAATGAGTATGGCTACACCTTC. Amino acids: CASSLNEYGYTF.

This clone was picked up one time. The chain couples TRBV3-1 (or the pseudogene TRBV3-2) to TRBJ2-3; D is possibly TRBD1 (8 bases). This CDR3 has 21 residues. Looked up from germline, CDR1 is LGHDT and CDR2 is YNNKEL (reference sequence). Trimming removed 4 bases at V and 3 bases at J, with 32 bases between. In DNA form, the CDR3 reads TGTGCCAGCAGCCCGACTCCGGGACAGGTCGGGGGGAGTGGTGAGACAGATACGCAGTATTTT. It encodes CASSPTPGQVGGSGETDTQYF.

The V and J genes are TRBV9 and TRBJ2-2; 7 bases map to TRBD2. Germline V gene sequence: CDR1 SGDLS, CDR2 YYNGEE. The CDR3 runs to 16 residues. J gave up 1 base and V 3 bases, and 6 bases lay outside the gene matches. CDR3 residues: CASSARRGENTGELFF. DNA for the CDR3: TGTGCCAGCAGCGCCCGACGGGGGGAGAACACCGGGGAGCTGTTTTTT.

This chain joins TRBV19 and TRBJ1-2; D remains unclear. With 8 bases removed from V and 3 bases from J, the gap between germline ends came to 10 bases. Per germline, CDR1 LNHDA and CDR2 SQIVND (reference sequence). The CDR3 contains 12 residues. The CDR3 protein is CASSQSDYGYTF. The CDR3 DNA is TGTGCCAGTTCCCAGTCCGACTATGGCTACACCTTC.